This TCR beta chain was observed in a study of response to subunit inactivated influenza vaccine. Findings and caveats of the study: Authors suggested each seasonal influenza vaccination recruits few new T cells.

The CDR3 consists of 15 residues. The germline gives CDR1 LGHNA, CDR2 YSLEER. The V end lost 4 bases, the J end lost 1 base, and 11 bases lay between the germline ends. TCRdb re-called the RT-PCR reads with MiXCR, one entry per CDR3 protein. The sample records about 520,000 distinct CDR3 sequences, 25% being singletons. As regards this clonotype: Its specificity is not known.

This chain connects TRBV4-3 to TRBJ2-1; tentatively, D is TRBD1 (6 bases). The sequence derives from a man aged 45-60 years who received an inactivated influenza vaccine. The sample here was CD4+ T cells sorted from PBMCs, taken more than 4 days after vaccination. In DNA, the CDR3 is TGCGCCAGCAGCCGGGACGGACAGTCCTACAATGAGCAGTTCTTC. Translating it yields CASSRDGQSYNEQFF.